The 26 T cell receptor beta chains reported below all come from one sample, sequenced in a study of cytomegalovirus exposure and HLA in healthy donors. With 60 Vbeta and 13 Jbeta primers, the PCR was carried out. Repertoires were generated with immunoSEQ multiplex PCR, while TCRdb's copy carries only in-frame clones and drops some. The sample carries 100,000 to 150,000 clones, about 11% recorded once. The sequencing input was PBMCs. The receptor source for this set is a woman younger than 30 in good health and CMV-seropositive.

Remarks on this clone: Within the sample, other DNA sequences also encode this same CDR3. The rearrangement uses TRBV27 and TRBJ1-1; D might be TRBD1 (6 bases). This CDR3 has 12 residues. CDR1 is MNHEY and CDR2 is SMNVEV in the germline V gene (reference sequence). This chain's CDR3 is CASFGAGAVAFF. The CDR3 nucleotides read TGTGCAAGCTTTGGTGCGGGGGCCGTAGCTTTCTTT.

This clone was seen a few times. The genes are TRBV29-1 and TRBJ1-1, with 8 bases lining up with TRBD1. V was clipped by 0 bases and J by 1 base; unmatched bases: 1. The CDR3 sequence is 14 residues long. The germline gives CDR1 SQVTM, CDR2 ANQGSEA. This CDR3 reads CSVEDRGRNTEAFF. Here the CDR3 DNA reads TGCAGCGTTGAAGACAGGGGGCGGAACACTGAAGCTTTCTTT.

This clone showed up just a few times. The rearrangement joins TRBV7-9 to TRBJ2-3; D uncertain. The V end was cut by 7 bases, the J end by 2 bases, with 16 bases between. This CDR3 has 15 amino acids. Per the germline V gene, CDR1 is SEHNR and CDR2 is FQNEAQ (reference sequence). The CDR3 region is CASNPVRLLTDTQYF. The CDR3 nucleotides are TGTGCCAGCAACCCGGTCAGACTTCTCACAGATACGCAGTATTTT.

This clone was recorded a few times. The CDR3 nucleotides are TGTGCCAGCAGTGCCCTGGGGCTAGCGGACTACGAGCAGTACTTC. As protein: CASSALGLADYEQYF. This chain uses TRBV28 with TRBJ2-7, with 7 bases aligning to TRBD2. This CDR3 is built from 15 residues. Trimming took 5 bases from V and 3 from J; bases not matched to a gene: 10. CDR1 and CDR2 from the germline V gene are MDHEN and SYDVKM. Combining the CDR3 with reference TRBV28 and TRBJ2-7 gives the whole variable domain DVKVTQSSRYLVKRTGEKVFLECVQDMDHENMFWYRQDPGLGLRLIYFSYDVKMKEKGDIPEGYSVSREKKERFSLILESASTNQTSMYLCASSALGLADYEQYFGPGTRLTVT.

J is TRBJ1-1 and V is TRBV5-4; 10 bases are shared with TRBD1. Per the germline V gene, CDR1 is SGHNT and CDR2 is YYREEE (reference sequence). The CDR3 runs 15 residues. The V and J ends lost 3 bases and 0 bases, in that order; junction bases with no gene match: 2. For the CDR3, the DNA is TGTGCCAGCAGCTGGGGACAGGGGATGAACACTGAAGCTTTCTTT. This gives the protein CASSWGQGMNTEAFF.

The J gene is TRBJ2-5, the V gene TRBV6-1; D not resolved. The DNA end lines up better with TRBJ2-7; the J call may be wrong. This CDR3 is 12 amino acids long. Germline V gene data show CDR1 as MNHNS and CDR2 as SASEGT. CDR3 amino acids: CASSATWYEQYF. Written as DNA, the CDR3 is TGTGCCAGCAGTGCTACCTGGTACGAGCAGTACTTC.

The V call is TRBV11-2, the J call TRBJ1-1; D ambiguous. V shed 1 base and J shed 6 bases, with 9 bases lying between them. Looked up from germline, CDR1 is SGHAT and CDR2 is FQNNGV. CDR3 length: 13 amino acids. The CDR3 here is CASSLGFGSEAFF. The CDR3 DNA reads as TGTGCCAGCAGCTTAGGTTTCGGTTCTGAAGCTTTCTTT. The full variable domain, in which reference TRBV11-2 and TRBJ1-1 provide the parts outside the CDR3, is EAGVAQSPRYKIIEKRQSVAFWCNPISGHATLYWYQQILGQGPKLLIQFQNNGVVDDSQLPKDRFSAERLKGVDSTLKIQPAKLEDSAVYLCASSLGFGSEAFFGQGTRLTVV.

The rearrangement joins TRBV29-1 to TRBJ1-1, with 8 bases identical to TRBD1. Germline V gene data show CDR1 as SQVTM and CDR2 as ANQGSEA. The CDR3 is made up of 15 amino acids. V gave up 3 bases and J gave up 4 bases; unmatched junction bases: 10. The CDR3 DNA reads as TGCAGCGTTGAGAGGTGGGGACAGGAAGGCACTGAAGCTTTCTTT. This codes for CSVERWGQEGTEAFF.

The chain combines TRBV30 with TRBJ1-1; D might be TRBD1 (5 bases). The CDR3 is 13 amino acids. V was clipped by 4 bases and J by 1 base, with 10 bases between them. Germline CDR1 is GTSNPN and CDR2 is SVGIG (reference sequence). The CDR3 spells CAWNWGGNTEAFF. For the CDR3, the DNA is TGTGCCTGGAACTGGGGCGGGAACACTGAAGCTTTCTTT.

This chain joins TRBV19 and TRBJ1-5, with D possibly matching TRBD1 (6 bases). Germline V lookup: CDR1 LNHDA, CDR2 SQIVND (reference sequence). Trimming removed 4 bases from V and 8 bases from J, with 12 bases in between. The CDR3 consists of 13 residues. The DNA of the CDR3 is TGTGCCAGTAGTACAGAGGGGGGGAAGCCCCAGCATTTT. This encodes CASSTEGGKPQHF.

This clone was picked up a small number of times. This sequence joins TRBV18 and TRBJ2-7; D unclear. Deletions cut 4 bases from V and 3 bases from J, with 10 bases between. Germline V lookup: CDR1 KGHSH, CDR2 LQKENI. The CDR3 is 13 amino acids. CDR3 DNA: TGTGCCAGCTCACTTTCTCCTCTCTACGAGCAGTACTTC. It yields the protein CASSLSPLYEQYF. Filled out from reference TRBV18 and TRBJ2-7, the complete variable domain reads NAGVMQNPRHLVRRRGQEARLRCSPMKGHSHVYWYRQLPEEGLKFMVYLQKENIIDESGMPKERFSAEFPKEGPSILRIQQVVRGDSAAYFCASSLSPLYEQYFGPGTRLTVT.

A few counts support this clone. The chain carries TRBV7-9 and TRBJ2-7; no reliable D call. The CDR3 is 13 amino acids. V was cut by 4 bases and J by 0 bases, with 7 bases left in between. CDR1 SEHNR and CDR2 FQNEAQ come from the germline V gene (reference sequence). The CDR3 DNA follows: TGTGCCAGCAGCTCATCCAGCTCCTACGAGCAGTACTTC. It is translated as CASSSSSSYEQYF.

In its sample, this clone was seen a few times. The chain combines TRBV6-1 with TRBJ1-2; D remains unclear. V lost 4 bases and J 4 bases, leaving 13 bases between the germline ends. This CDR3 is built from 14 residues. Germline CDR1 MNHNS, CDR2 SASEGT. Here the CDR3 reads CASSGTGLGYGYTF. CDR3 DNA sequence: TGTGCCAGCAGTGGCACGGGGTTGGGCTATGGCTACACCTTC.

DNA for the CDR3: TGCGCCAGCAGCCCCCGATGGGACAGGGAAGGCTATGGCTACACCTTC. It yields the protein CASSPRWDREGYGYTF. The gene calls are TRBV5-1 and TRBJ1-2, with 9 bases lining up with TRBD1. The ends lost 4 bases at V and 4 bases at J; junction bases unmatched: 11. CDR3 length: 16 amino acids. CDR1 and CDR2 (germline): SGHRS, YFSETQ.

The genes are TRBV30 and TRBJ1-1; D is undetermined. With 4 bases removed from V and 3 bases from J, the gap between germline ends came to 15 bases. Germline V gene sequence: CDR1 GTSNPN, CDR2 SVGIG (reference sequence). This CDR3 has 14 residues. CDR3 coding DNA: TGTGCCTGGAACCCCGGACTTGGGGACACTGAAGCTTTCTTT. Translating gives CAWNPGLGDTEAFF.

This chain links TRBV6-1 with TRBJ1-1; the D gene is possibly TRBD1 (5 bases). V shed 8 bases and J shed 0 bases, with 13 bases lying between them. CDR1 is MNHNS, CDR2 SASEGT, per germline. The CDR3 is 14 amino acids. For the CDR3, the DNA is TGTGCCAGCGGGGCTGGATGGATGAACACTGAAGCTTTCTTT. It encodes CASGAGWMNTEAFF.

This clone was seen at least ten times. The V call is TRBV30, the J call TRBJ1-1, with TRBD1 as a possible D gene (6 bases). CDR3 length equals 14 residues. V dropped 4 bases and J dropped 6 bases, with 18 bases sitting between them. Germline V lookup: CDR1 GTSNPN, CDR2 SVGIG (reference sequence). The CDR3 protein is CAWTKQGGRAEAFF. As DNA, the CDR3 is TGTGCCTGGACCAAACAGGGCGGGAGGGCTGAAGCTTTCTTT.

This clone occurred a few times. The chain is built from TRBV11-3 and TRBJ2-1; no reliable D call. The V end was cut by 0 bases, the J end by 5 bases, with 8 bases between. The germline CDR1 and CDR2 sequences are SGHNT and YENEEA. The CDR3 is made up of 14 amino acids. In DNA form, the CDR3 reads TGTGCCAGCAGCTTAGATTCCTCTGACAATGAGCAGTTCTTC. Protein product: CASSLDSSDNEQFF.

The rearrangement uses TRBV29-1 and TRBJ2-3, with TRBD1 matching 10 bases. This CDR3 is built from 16 residues. Germline V gene data show CDR1 as SQVTM and CDR2 as ANQGSEA. Trimming cost V 4 bases and J 3 bases; bases outside gene matches: 10. The CDR3 sequence: CSVVGFRDRGTDTQYF. DNA of the CDR3: TGCAGCGTTGTTGGTTTCCGGGACAGGGGAACAGATACGCAGTATTTT.

In its sample, this clone was seen a few times. The rearrangement links TRBV11-2 to TRBJ2-3, with 11 bases fitting TRBD2. V gave up 2 bases and J gave up 4 bases; unmatched junction bases: 5. The germline gives CDR1 SGHAT, CDR2 FQNNGV. The CDR3 is made up of 16 amino acids. The CDR3 protein is CASSLILAGVADTQYF. In DNA, the CDR3 is TGTGCCAGCAGCTTAATACTAGCGGGAGTTGCAGATACGCAGTATTTT.

The chain has TRBV6-5 and TRBJ1-1; no clear D gene. The CDR3 is made up of 14 amino acids. Germline loops: CDR1 MNHEY, CDR2 SVGAGI. Trimming removed 6 bases from V and 4 bases from J, with 15 bases in between. CDR3 sequence: CASRTRSRVTEAFF. The CDR3 DNA follows: TGTGCCAGCAGAACGAGGAGCAGAGTCACTGAAGCTTTCTTT.

The chain employs TRBV6-1 and TRBJ1-6; 10 bases match TRBD1. This CDR3 comprises 14 residues. Germline values: CDR1 MNHNS, CDR2 SASEGT. J lost 7 bases, V lost 5 bases, and 2 bases had no gene match. In nucleotides, the CDR3 is TGTGCCAGCAGTCCGGGACAGGGGAATTCACCCCTCCACTTT. The encoded protein is CASSPGQGNSPLHF.

This clone came up a few times. CDR3: CASSLWGAADTEAFF. The CDR3, as DNA: TGTGCCAGCAGTTTATGGGGGGCGGCGGACACTGAAGCTTTCTTT. V gene TRBV28 combines with J gene TRBJ1-1; D is perhaps TRBD1 (6 bases). V dropped 0 bases and J dropped 3 bases, with 11 bases sitting between them. In germline, CDR1 is MDHEN, CDR2 SYDVKM. This CDR3 has 15 residues.

DNA for the CDR3: TGTGCCAGCAGCTTCAGCGGCGGGACCGGTGAGCAGTTCTTC. Its translation is CASSFSGGTGEQFF. This sequence joins TRBV7-9 and TRBJ2-1; perhaps TRBD2 as D (6 bases). Germline CDR1 is SEHNR and CDR2 is FQNEAQ (reference sequence). The CDR3 runs 14 residues. Trimming cost V 3 bases and J 9 bases, with 15 bases left between them.

The sample holds a few counts of this clone. The CDR3 coding sequence is TGTGCCAGCAGCATGACAGGGGGCAGGAGAACCTACGAGCAGTACTTC. This sequence encodes CASSMTGGRRTYEQYF. The chain links TRBV28 to TRBJ2-7; 10 nucleotides match TRBD1. V was clipped by 6 bases and J by 2 bases; unmatched bases: 10. Germline V gene lookup returns CDR1 MDHEN and CDR2 SYDVKM. The CDR3 contains 16 residues. Filled out from reference TRBV28 and TRBJ2-7, the complete variable domain reads DVKVTQSSRYLVKRTGEKVFLECVQDMDHENMFWYRQDPGLGLRLIYFSYDVKMKEKGDIPEGYSVSREKKERFSLILESASTNQTSMYLCASSMTGGRRTYEQYFGPGTRLTVT.

The chain employs TRBV5-1 and TRBJ2-2, with 7 bases fitting TRBD1. The CDR3 sequence is 15 residues long. CDR1 is SGHRS, CDR2 YFSETQ, per germline. The J segment lost 0 bases and the V segment lost 4 bases, leaving 3 bases of the junction unmatched. The CDR3 bases are TGCGCCAGCAGCGTGGGGACAGCGAACACCGGGGAGCTGTTTTTT. As protein: CASSVGTANTGELFF.